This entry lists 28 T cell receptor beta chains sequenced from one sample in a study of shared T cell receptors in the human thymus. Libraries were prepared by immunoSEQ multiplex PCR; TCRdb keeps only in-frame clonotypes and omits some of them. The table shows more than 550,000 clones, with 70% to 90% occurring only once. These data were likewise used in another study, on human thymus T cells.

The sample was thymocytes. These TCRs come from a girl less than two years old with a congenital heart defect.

CDR3 sequence: CASSSPMKEPPGELFF. The CDR3 DNA sequence: TGTGCCAGCAGTTCACCAATGAAGGAGCCTCCCGGGGAGCTGTTTTTT. J is TRBJ2-2 and V is TRBV6-6; D is ambiguous. V was pared by 4 bases and J by 6 bases, with 18 bases between. This CDR3 region has 16 residues. Germline V gene sequence: CDR1 MNHNY, CDR2 SVGAGI (reference sequence).

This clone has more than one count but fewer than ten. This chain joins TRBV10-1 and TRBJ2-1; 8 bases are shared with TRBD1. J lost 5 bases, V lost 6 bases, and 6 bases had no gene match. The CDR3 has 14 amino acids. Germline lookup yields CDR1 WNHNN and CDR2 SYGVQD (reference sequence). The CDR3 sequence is CASSRNRGDNEQFF. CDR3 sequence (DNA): TGCGCCAGCAGCAGGAACAGGGGGGACAATGAGCAGTTCTTC.

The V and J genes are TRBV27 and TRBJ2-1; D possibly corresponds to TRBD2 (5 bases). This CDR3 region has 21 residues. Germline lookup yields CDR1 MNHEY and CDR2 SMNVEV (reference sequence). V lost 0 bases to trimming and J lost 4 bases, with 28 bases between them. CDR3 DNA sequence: TGTGCCAGCAGTTTATCGAAAGGAGGAACGGGTAGGACGGAGAATTACAATGAGCAGTTCTTC. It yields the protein CASSLSKGGTGRTENYNEQFF.

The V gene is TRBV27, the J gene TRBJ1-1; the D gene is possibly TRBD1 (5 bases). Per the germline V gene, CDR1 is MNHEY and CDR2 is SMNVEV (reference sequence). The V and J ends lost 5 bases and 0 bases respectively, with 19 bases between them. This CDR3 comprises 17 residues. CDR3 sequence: CASSPLSLQVMNTEAFF. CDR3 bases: TGTGCCAGCAGTCCACTTTCTTTACAGGTTATGAACACTGAAGCTTTCTTT.

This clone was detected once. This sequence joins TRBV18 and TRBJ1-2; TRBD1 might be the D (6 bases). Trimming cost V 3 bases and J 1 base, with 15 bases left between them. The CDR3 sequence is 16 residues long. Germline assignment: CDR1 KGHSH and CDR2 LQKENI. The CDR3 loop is CASSPALRGINYGYTF. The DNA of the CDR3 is TGTGCCAGCTCACCCGCACTCAGGGGCATTAACTATGGCTACACCTTC.

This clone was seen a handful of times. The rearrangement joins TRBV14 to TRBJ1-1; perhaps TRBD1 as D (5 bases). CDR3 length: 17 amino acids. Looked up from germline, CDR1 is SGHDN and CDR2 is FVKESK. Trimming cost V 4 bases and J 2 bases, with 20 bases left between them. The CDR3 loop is CASSRPGATYFNTEAFF. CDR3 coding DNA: TGTGCCAGCAGCCGGCCTGGGGCTACCTATTTCAACACTGAAGCTTTCTTT.

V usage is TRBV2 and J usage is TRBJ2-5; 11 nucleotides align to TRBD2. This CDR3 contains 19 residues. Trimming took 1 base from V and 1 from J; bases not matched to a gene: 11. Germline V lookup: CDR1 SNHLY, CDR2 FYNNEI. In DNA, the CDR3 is TGTGCCAGCAGTGAAGGGTCTAGCGGGGGGCCGGCGGCCCAAGAGACCCAGTACTTC. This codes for CASSEGSSGGPAAQETQYF. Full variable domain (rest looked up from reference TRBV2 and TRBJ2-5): EPEVTQTPSHQVTQMGQEVILRCVPISNHLYFYWYRQILGQKVEFLVSFYNNEISEKSEIFDDQFSVERPDGSNFTLKIRSTKLEDSAMYFCASSEGSSGGPAAQETQYFGPGTRLLVL.

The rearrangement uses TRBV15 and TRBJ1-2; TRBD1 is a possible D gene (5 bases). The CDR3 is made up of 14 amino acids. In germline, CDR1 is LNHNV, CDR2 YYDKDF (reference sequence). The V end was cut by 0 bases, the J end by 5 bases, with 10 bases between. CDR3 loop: CATSRDPGTYGYTF. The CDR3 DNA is TGTGCCACCAGCAGAGATCCAGGGACTTATGGCTACACCTTC.

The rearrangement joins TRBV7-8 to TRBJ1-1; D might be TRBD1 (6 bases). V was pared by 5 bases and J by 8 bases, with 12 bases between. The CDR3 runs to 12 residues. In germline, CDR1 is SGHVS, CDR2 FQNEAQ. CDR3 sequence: CASSRPQGEAFF. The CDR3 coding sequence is TGTGCCAGCAGCCGGCCCCAGGGGGAAGCTTTCTTT.

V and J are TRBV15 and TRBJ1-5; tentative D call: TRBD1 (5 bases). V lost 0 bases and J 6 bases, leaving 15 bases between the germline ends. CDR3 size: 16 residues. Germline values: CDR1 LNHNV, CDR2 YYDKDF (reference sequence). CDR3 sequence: CATSRDLWRDGQPQHF. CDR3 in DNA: TGTGCCACCAGCAGAGATCTTTGGAGGGACGGTCAGCCCCAGCATTTT.

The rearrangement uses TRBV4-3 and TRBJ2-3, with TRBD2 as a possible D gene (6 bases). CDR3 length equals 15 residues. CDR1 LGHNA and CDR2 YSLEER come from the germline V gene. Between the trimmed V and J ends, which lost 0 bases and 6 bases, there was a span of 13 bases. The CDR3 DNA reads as TGCGCCAGCAGCCAAGAAGGGGAGGAAGGGGATACGCAGTATTTT. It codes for CASSQEGEEGDTQYF.

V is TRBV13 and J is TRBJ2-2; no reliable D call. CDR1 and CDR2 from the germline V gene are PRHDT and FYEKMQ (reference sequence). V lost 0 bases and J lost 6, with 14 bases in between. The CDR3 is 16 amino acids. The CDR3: CASSLGPPGLAGELFF. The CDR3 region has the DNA TGTGCCAGCAGCTTAGGGCCTCCAGGCTTGGCCGGGGAGCTGTTTTTT.

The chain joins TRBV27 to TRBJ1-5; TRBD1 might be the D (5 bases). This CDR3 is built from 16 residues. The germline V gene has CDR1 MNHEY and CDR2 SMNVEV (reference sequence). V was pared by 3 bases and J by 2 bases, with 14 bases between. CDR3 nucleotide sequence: TGTGCCAGCAGTTTGCAGGGCCCAGGTCGCAATCAGCCCCAGCATTTT. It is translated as CASSLQGPGRNQPQHF.

The DNA for the CDR3 is TGTGCCAGCAGCCCCCGGGTCCAACGATGGTATGGCTACACCTTC. Its translation is CASSPRVQRWYGYTF. The gene calls are TRBV5-5 and TRBJ1-2; D call uncertain. V shed 4 bases and J shed 5 bases, with 18 bases lying between them. This CDR3 comprises 15 residues. CDR1 and CDR2 (germline): SGHKS, YYEKEE (reference sequence).

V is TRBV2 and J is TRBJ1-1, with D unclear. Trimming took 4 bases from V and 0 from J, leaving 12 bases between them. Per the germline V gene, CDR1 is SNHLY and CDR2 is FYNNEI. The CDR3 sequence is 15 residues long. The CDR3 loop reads CASSVWRFMNTEAFF. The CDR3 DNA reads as TGTGCCAGCAGTGTCTGGCGGTTCATGAACACTGAAGCTTTCTTT.

The chain's CDR3 is CASSIRTGSYNEQFF. The CDR3 region has the DNA TGTGCCAGTAGTATAAGGACAGGGTCTTACAATGAGCAGTTCTTC. J is TRBJ2-1 and V is TRBV19, with 8 bases identical to TRBD1. Germline trimming cut 2 bases from V and 4 bases from J; bases unmatched to any gene: 4. This CDR3 region has 15 residues. Germline values: CDR1 LNHDA, CDR2 SQIVND (reference sequence).

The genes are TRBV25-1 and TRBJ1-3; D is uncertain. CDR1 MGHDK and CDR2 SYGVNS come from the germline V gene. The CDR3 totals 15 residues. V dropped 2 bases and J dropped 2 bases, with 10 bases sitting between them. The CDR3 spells CASSEEGKAGNTIYF. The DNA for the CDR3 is TGTGCCAGCAGTGAAGAGGGTAAAGCTGGAAACACCATATATTTT.

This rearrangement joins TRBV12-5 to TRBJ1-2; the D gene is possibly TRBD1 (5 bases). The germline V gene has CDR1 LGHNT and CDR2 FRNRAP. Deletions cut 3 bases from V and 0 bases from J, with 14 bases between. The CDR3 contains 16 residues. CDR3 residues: CASGFLGPYPNYGYTF. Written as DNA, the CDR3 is TGTGCTAGTGGTTTTTTGGGGCCTTACCCTAACTATGGCTACACCTTC.

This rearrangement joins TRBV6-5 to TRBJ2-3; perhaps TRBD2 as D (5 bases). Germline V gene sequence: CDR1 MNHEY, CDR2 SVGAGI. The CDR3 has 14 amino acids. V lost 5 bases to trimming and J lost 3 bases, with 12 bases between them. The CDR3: CASSPRAATDTQYF. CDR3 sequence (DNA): TGTGCCAGCAGTCCGAGGGCGGCGACAGATACGCAGTATTTT.

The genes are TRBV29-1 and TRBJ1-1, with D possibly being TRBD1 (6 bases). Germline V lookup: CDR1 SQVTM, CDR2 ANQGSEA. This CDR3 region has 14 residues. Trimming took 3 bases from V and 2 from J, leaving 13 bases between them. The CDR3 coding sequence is TGCAGCGTTGATTGGGCAGGGGCTAACACTGAAGCTTTCTTT. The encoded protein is CSVDWAGANTEAFF.

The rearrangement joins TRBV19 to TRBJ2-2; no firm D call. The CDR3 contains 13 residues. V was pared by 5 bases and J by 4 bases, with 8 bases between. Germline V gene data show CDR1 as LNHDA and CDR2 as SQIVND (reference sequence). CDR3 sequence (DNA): TGTGCCAGTAGTGGGCAGTTCACCGGGGAGCTGTTTTTT. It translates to CASSGQFTGELFF. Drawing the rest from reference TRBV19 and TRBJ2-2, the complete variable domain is DGGITQSPKYLFRKEGQNVTLSCEQNLNHDAMYWYRQDPGQGLRLIYYSQIVNDFQKGDIAEGYSVSREKKESFPLTVTSAQKNPTAFYLCASSGQFTGELFFGEGSRLTVL.

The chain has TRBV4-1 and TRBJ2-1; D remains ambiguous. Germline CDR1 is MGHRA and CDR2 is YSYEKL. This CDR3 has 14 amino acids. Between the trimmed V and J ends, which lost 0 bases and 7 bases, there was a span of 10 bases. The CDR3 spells CASSQERLWNEQFF. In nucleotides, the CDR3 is TGCGCCAGCAGCCAAGAGAGACTTTGGAATGAGCAGTTCTTC.

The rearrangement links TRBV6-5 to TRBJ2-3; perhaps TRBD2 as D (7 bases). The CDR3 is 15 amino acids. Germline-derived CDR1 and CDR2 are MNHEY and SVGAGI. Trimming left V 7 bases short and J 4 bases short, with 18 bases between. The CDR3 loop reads CASTQGGGLADTQYF. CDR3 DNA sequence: TGTGCCAGCACTCAAGGGGGGGGGCTGGCAGATACGCAGTATTTT.

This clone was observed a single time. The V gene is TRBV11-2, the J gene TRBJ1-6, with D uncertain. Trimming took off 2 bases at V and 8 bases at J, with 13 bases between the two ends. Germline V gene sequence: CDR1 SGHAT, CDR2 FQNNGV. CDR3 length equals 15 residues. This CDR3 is CASSLIAGYDSPLHF. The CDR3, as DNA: TGTGCCAGCAGCTTAATCGCGGGATATGATTCACCCCTCCACTTT. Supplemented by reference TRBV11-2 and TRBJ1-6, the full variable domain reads EAGVAQSPRYKIIEKRQSVAFWCNPISGHATLYWYQQILGQGPKLLIQFQNNGVVDDSQLPKDRFSAERLKGVDSTLKIQPAKLEDSAVYLCASSLIAGYDSPLHFGNGTRLTVT.

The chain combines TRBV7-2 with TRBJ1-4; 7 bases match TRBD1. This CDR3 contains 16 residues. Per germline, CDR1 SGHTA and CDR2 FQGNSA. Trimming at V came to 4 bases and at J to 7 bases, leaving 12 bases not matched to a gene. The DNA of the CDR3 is TGTGCCAGCAGCTCTTTATTCCGGGACAGAGCTGAAAAACTGTTTTTT. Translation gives CASSSLFRDRAEKLFF.

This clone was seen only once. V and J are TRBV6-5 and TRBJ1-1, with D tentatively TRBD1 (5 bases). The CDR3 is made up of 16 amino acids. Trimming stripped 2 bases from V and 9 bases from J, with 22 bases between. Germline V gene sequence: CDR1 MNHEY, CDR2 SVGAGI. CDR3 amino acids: CASSYLPRVAGSKAFF. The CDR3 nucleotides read TGTGCCAGCAGTTACCTCCCCAGGGTGGCAGGGTCTAAAGCTTTCTTT.

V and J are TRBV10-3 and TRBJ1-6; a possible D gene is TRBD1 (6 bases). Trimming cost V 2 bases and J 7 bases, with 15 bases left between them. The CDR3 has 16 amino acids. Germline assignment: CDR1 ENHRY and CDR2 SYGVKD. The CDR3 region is CAISENRVKGNSPLHF. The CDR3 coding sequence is TGTGCCATCAGTGAGAACAGGGTAAAGGGGAATTCACCCCTCCACTTT.

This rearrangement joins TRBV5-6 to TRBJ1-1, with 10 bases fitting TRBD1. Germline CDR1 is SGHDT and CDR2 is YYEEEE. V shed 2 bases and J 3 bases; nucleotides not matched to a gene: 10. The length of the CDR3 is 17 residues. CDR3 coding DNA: TGTGCCAGCAGCTTTAGAGACAGGGGGCTGAGGGACACTGAAGCTTTCTTT. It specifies CASSFRDRGLRDTEAFF.